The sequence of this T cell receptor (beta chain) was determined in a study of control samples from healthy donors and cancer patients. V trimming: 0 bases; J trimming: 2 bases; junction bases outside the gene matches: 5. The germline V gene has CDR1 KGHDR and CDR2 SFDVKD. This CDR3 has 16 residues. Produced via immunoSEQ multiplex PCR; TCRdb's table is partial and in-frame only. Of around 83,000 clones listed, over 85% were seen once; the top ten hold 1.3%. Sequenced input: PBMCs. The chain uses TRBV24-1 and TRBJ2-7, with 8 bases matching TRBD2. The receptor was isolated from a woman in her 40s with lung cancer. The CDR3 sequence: CATSDLGRGGTYEQYF. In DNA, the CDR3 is TGTGCCACCAGTGATTTGGGGCGCGGGGGGACCTACGAGCAGTACTTC.